The entry below describes one TCR beta chain. Its specificity is not known. As the method of synthesis, 5'RACE template switching with UMIs yielded TCR beta cDNA. No DNA is given; TCRdb re-called the 5' RACE reads and lists each CDR3 protein once. This sample's table reports a few hundred thousand distinct CDR3 sequences. The CDR3 sequence is 15 residues long. The germline V gene encodes CDR1 SGHTA and CDR2 FQGNSA. The entry originates in a study of T cells expressing NK-cell markers. The overall study: Researchers got TCR beta repertoires out of sorted CD3+CD56+NKG2C+, CD3+CD56+NKG2C- and CD3+CD56-NKG2C+ T cells. Seven donors tested HCMV-seropositive and one tested seronegative among the eight sequenced. The study's findings and limits: Also leading the CD3+CD56-NKG2C+ fraction in a handful of donors were these clonotypes.

The sequenced sample consisted of blood T cells: a sorted CD56 or NKG2C T cell subset, CD4+ or CD8+ T cells, or bulk PBMC T cells (not recorded which). The source is a man aged 18-69 years in good health. The J gene is TRBJ1-1, the V gene TRBV7-2; TCRdb lists TRBD1, though no DNA is available to test this call. The CDR3 here is CASTTTGGRDTEAFF.